These T cell receptor beta chains were read from a single sample in a study of blood T cell repertoires in COVID-19. Method: immunoSEQ multiplex PCR; TCRdb's copy keeps in-frame clones and lacks some. The table has over 80,000 clones, about 89% seen once. The sample consisted of peripheral blood. The receptors were sampled from a man aged 50-60 years with acute or convalescent COVID-19. The CDR3 runs from the conserved cysteine through the conserved F or W. D genes are given only for firm matches. Not every row has a clone size; where given, it reads once, few, many or a size class.

v_gene: TRBV6-6; abundance: -; j_gene: TRBJ1-2; d_gene: -; CDR3nt: TGTGCCAGCAGTTACGGGGGCCAAACGGGCTATGGCTACACCTTC; CDR3aa: CASSYGGQTGYGYTF
v_gene: TRBV5-6; abundance: -; j_gene: TRBJ1-4; d_gene: TRBD1; CDR3nt: TGTGCCAGCAGCAGTGGACAGGCTAATGAAAAACTGTTTTTT; CDR3aa: CASSSGQANEKLFF
v_gene: TRBV2; abundance: -; j_gene: TRBJ1-5; d_gene: TRBD1; CDR3nt: TGTGCCAGCAGCCGACAGGGGCAAAGCAATCAGCCCCAGCATTTT; CDR3aa: CASSRQGQSNQPQHF
v_gene: TRBV7-4; abundance: -; j_gene: TRBJ2-5; d_gene: -; CDR3nt: TGTGCCAGCAGCCGAGGGACAATAAAAGAGACCCAGTACTTC; CDR3aa: CASSRGTIKETQYF
v_gene: TRBV19; abundance: -; j_gene: TRBJ2-2; d_gene: TRBD1; CDR3nt: TGTGCCAGTAAAGGACAGGGGGAAGTCACCGGGGAGCTGTTTTTT; CDR3aa: CASKGQGEVTGELFF
v_gene: TRBV21-1; abundance: -; j_gene: TRBJ1-2; d_gene: -; CDR3nt: TGTGCCAGCAGCAAAGAAAACGGCTATGGCTACACCTTC; CDR3aa: CASSKENGYGYTF
v_gene: TRBV7-2; abundance: -; j_gene: TRBJ1-1; d_gene: -; CDR3nt: TGTGCCAGCAGCTTCTCGTACGGTGAAGCTTTCTTT; CDR3aa: CASSFSYGEAFF
v_gene: TRBV30; abundance: once; j_gene: TRBJ2-2; d_gene: -; CDR3nt: TGTGCCTGGATACCACGGAGAGGGAGGCGAATCGGCACCGGGGAGCTGTTTTTT; CDR3aa: CAWIPRRGRRIGTGELFF
v_gene: TRBV6-1; abundance: -; j_gene: TRBJ2-3; d_gene: TRBD2; CDR3nt: TGTGCCAGCAGTGTAGCTAGCGGGATAGGGGATACGCAGTATTTT; CDR3aa: CASSVASGIGDTQYF
v_gene: TRBV29-1; abundance: -; j_gene: TRBJ2-2; d_gene: -; CDR3nt: TGCAGCGGCCAGACAGATATTGCACCCGGGGAGCTGTTTTTT; CDR3aa: CSGQTDIAPGELFF
v_gene: TRBV18; abundance: few; j_gene: TRBJ1-4; d_gene: TRBD1; CDR3nt: TGTGCCAGCTCGTCCAGGGGGCGAACTAATGAAAAACTGTTTTTT; CDR3aa: CASSSRGRTNEKLFF
v_gene: TRBV10-3; abundance: -; j_gene: TRBJ1-2; d_gene: TRBD1; CDR3nt: TGTGCCACCAACGACAGGGACCGCCCCAACTATGGCTACACCTTC; CDR3aa: CATNDRDRPNYGYTF
v_gene: TRBV4-1; abundance: -; j_gene: TRBJ1-2; d_gene: -; CDR3nt: TGCGCCAGCAGCCAAGGAACAGGAGAGGTTTATGGCTACACCTTC; CDR3aa: CASSQGTGEVYGYTF
v_gene: TRBV7-9; abundance: -; j_gene: TRBJ1-2; d_gene: -; CDR3nt: TGTGCCAGCAGCTTGGCAGGGGACGGCTACACCTTC; CDR3aa: CASSLAGDGYTF
v_gene: TRBV5-4; abundance: -; j_gene: TRBJ1-6; d_gene: -; CDR3nt: TGTGCCAGCAGCTATACAGGGATAGGTTCACCCCTCCACTTT; CDR3aa: CASSYTGIGSPLHF
v_gene: TRBV15; abundance: -; j_gene: TRBJ1-6; d_gene: -; CDR3nt: TGTGCCACCAGTCCGAGACTGCAGAATTCACCCCTCCACTTT; CDR3aa: CATSPRLQNSPLHF
v_gene: TRBV21-1; abundance: -; j_gene: TRBJ1-5; d_gene: -; CDR3nt: TGTGCCAGCAGGGGGGGGGAAGAGGGCAATCAGCCCCAGCATTTT; CDR3aa: CASRGGEEGNQPQHF
v_gene: TRBV7-2; abundance: -; j_gene: TRBJ1-5; d_gene: TRBD1; CDR3nt: TGTGCCAGCAGCTTAGACAGGGGCGCTAGATACTATCAGCCCCAGCATTTT; CDR3aa: CASSLDRGARYYQPQHF
v_gene: TRBV6-5; abundance: -; j_gene: TRBJ1-6; d_gene: TRBD1; CDR3nt: TGTGCCAGCAGGGAGACAGGGGAATCACCCCTCCACTTT; CDR3aa: CASRETGESPLHF
v_gene: TRBV28; abundance: -; j_gene: TRBJ1-2; d_gene: TRBD1; CDR3nt: TGTGCCAGCGGGACAGGGGGCTACACCTTC; CDR3aa: CASGTGGYTF
v_gene: TRBV10-1; abundance: -; j_gene: TRBJ2-5; d_gene: -; CDR3nt: TGCGCCAGCAGTGAGTCCAAAGAGACCCAGTACTTC; CDR3aa: CASSESKETQYF
v_gene: TRBV13; abundance: -; j_gene: TRBJ1-4; d_gene: -; CDR3nt: TGTGCCAGCAGCTCAAAGATAAGAGGAAAACTGTTTTTT; CDR3aa: CASSSKIRGKLFF
v_gene: TRBV2; abundance: -; j_gene: TRBJ2-3; d_gene: -; CDR3nt: TGTGCCAGCAGTGAACGGGTCGGAGGGCCCACAGATACGCAGTATTTT; CDR3aa: CASSERVGGPTDTQYF
v_gene: TRBV7-3; abundance: -; j_gene: TRBJ2-2; d_gene: -; CDR3nt: TGTGCCAGCAGCGCCACAGGGATGGGTTCCGGGGAGCTGTTTTTT; CDR3aa: CASSATGMGSGELFF
v_gene: TRBV11-2; abundance: -; j_gene: TRBJ2-7; d_gene: -; CDR3nt: TGTGCCAGCAGCCCCTGGGGCCTCAGTAAACCCTACGAGCAGTACTTC; CDR3aa: CASSPWGLSKPYEQYF
v_gene: TRBV5-6; abundance: -; j_gene: TRBJ2-7; d_gene: -; CDR3nt: TGTGCCAGCAGCTCCGTTCGAGGAGAGCAGTACTTC; CDR3aa: CASSSVRGEQYF
v_gene: TRBV28; abundance: -; j_gene: TRBJ1-3; d_gene: -; CDR3nt: TGTGCCAGCAGCTCCTCTTTTCTTGGAAACACCATATATTTT; CDR3aa: CASSSSFLGNTIYF
v_gene: TRBV3-1/TRBV3-2; abundance: once; j_gene: TRBJ1-4; d_gene: -; CDR3nt: TGTGCCAGCAGCCAAGAAAGAGAACGTCCGTTTTTT; CDR3aa: CASSQERERPFF
v_gene: TRBV19; abundance: -; j_gene: TRBJ2-7; d_gene: -; CDR3nt: TGTGCCAGTAGTCAGCCCCGGGACACCTACGAGCAGTACTTC; CDR3aa: CASSQPRDTYEQYF
v_gene: TRBV6-2/TRBV6-3; abundance: -; j_gene: TRBJ2-1; d_gene: TRBD2; CDR3nt: TGTGCCAGCAGTTCCGTAAGGACTAGCGGGGGCGATGAGCAGTTCTTC; CDR3aa: CASSSVRTSGGDEQFF
v_gene: TRBV11-3; abundance: -; j_gene: TRBJ1-6; d_gene: TRBD1; CDR3nt: TGTGCCAGCAGCTTACGGACAGGGGATAATTCACCCCTCCACTTT; CDR3aa: CASSLRTGDNSPLHF
v_gene: TRBV5-1; abundance: -; j_gene: TRBJ2-3; d_gene: -; CDR3nt: TGCGCCAGCAGAAGGACTGGTGCAACGGTAGATACGCAGTATTTT; CDR3aa: CASRRTGATVDTQYF
v_gene: TRBV12-3/TRBV12-4; abundance: -; j_gene: TRBJ2-5; d_gene: TRBD1; CDR3nt: TGTGCCAGCAGACGGACAGGTCAAGAGACCCAGTACTTC; CDR3aa: CASRRTGQETQYF
v_gene: TRBV6-5; abundance: once; j_gene: TRBJ1-1; d_gene: -; CDR3nt: TGTGCCAGCAGTTACAGGGACTCGAACACTGAAGCTTTCTTT; CDR3aa: CASSYRDSNTEAFF
v_gene: TRBV27; abundance: -; j_gene: TRBJ2-7; d_gene: -; CDR3nt: TGTGCCAGCTCCTTTTCGGGGAATTACGAGCAGTACTTC; CDR3aa: CASSFSGNYEQYF
v_gene: TRBV29-1; abundance: -; j_gene: TRBJ2-1; d_gene: TRBD2; CDR3nt: TGCAGCGCTCGGGGGGGCCCTAGCTCCTACAATGAGCAGTTCTTC; CDR3aa: CSARGGPSSYNEQFF
v_gene: TRBV7-3; abundance: -; j_gene: TRBJ2-1; d_gene: TRBD2; CDR3nt: TGTGCCAGCAGCTTAGCGGGGGACAATGAGCAGTTCTTC; CDR3aa: CASSLAGDNEQFF
v_gene: TRBV2; abundance: once; j_gene: TRBJ1-4; d_gene: -; CDR3nt: TGTGCCAGCAGTGAATATAGGGGTACAGGCTCAACTAATGAAAAACTGTTTTTT; CDR3aa: CASSEYRGTGSTNEKLFF
v_gene: TRBV5-6; abundance: -; j_gene: TRBJ2-4; d_gene: -; CDR3nt: TGTGCCAGCAGCTTCCAGGGCCGAGAAAACATTCAGTACTTC; CDR3aa: CASSFQGRENIQYF
v_gene: TRBV15; abundance: few; j_gene: TRBJ2-1; d_gene: TRBD2; CDR3nt: TGTGCCACCAGTTGGACTAGCGGGGGGAACAATGAGCAGTTCTTC; CDR3aa: CATSWTSGGNNEQFF
v_gene: TRBV5-6; abundance: -; j_gene: TRBJ2-1; d_gene: TRBD2; CDR3nt: TGTGCCAGCAGCCAAAGACTAGCGGGGGGGCGTAATGAGCAGTTCTTC; CDR3aa: CASSQRLAGGRNEQFF
v_gene: TRBV9; abundance: -; j_gene: TRBJ1-5; d_gene: TRBD1; CDR3nt: TGTGCCAGCAGCGCCGGGACAGGGAATCAGCCCCAGCATTTT; CDR3aa: CASSAGTGNQPQHF
v_gene: TRBV30; abundance: -; j_gene: TRBJ1-6; d_gene: -; CDR3nt: TGTGCCTGGAGTGTCTCGCAGGGGATAGTACCCCTCCACTTT; CDR3aa: CAWSVSQGIVPLHF
v_gene: TRBV7-2; abundance: once; j_gene: TRBJ1-5; d_gene: TRBD1; CDR3nt: TGTGCCAGCAGCTGGACAGGGGGCGGTCAGCCCCAGCATTTT; CDR3aa: CASSWTGGGQPQHF
v_gene: TRBV7-2; abundance: -; j_gene: TRBJ2-7; d_gene: TRBD2; CDR3nt: TGTGCCAGCAAAAGGATAGCGGGATCCTACGAGCAGTACTTC; CDR3aa: CASKRIAGSYEQYF
v_gene: TRBV5-1; abundance: once; j_gene: TRBJ1-1; d_gene: TRBD1; CDR3nt: TGCGCCAGCAGCTTGGAGTCAGGGGGCTCCGGCACTGAAGCTTTCTTT; CDR3aa: CASSLESGGSGTEAFF
v_gene: TRBV29-1; abundance: -; j_gene: TRBJ2-5; d_gene: -; CDR3nt: TGCAGCGTTCACAGGGAATCAGGGGAGACCCAGTACTTC; CDR3aa: CSVHRESGETQYF
v_gene: TRBV5-1; abundance: -; j_gene: TRBJ2-2; d_gene: -; CDR3nt: TGCGCCAGCAGCCCCGTAGGAGGGCAGGGCGGGGAGCTGTTTTTT; CDR3aa: CASSPVGGQGGELFF